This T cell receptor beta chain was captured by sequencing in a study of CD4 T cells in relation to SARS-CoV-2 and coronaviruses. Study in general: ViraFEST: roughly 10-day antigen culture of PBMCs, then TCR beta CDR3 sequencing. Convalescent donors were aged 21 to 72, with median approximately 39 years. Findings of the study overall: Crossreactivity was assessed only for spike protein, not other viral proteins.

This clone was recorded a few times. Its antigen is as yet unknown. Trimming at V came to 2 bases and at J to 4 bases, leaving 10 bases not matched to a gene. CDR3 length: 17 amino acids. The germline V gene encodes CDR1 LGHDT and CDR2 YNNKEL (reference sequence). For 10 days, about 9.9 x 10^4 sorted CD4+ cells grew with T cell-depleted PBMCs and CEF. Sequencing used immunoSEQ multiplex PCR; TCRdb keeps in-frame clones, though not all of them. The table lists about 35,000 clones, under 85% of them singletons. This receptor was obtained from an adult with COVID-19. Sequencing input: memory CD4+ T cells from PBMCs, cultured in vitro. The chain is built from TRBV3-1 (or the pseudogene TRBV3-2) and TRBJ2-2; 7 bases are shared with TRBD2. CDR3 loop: CASSQTKMGGSTGELFF. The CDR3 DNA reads TGTGCCAGCAGCCAAACAAAGATGGGCGGGAGCACCGGGGAGCTGTTTTTT.